This T cell receptor beta chain was sequenced for a study of T cells in Graves' hyperthyroidism and ophthalmopathy. Findings and limits, study-wide: From stable hyperthyroidism, ophthalmopathy was set apart by a 13 V-J model.

Diagnostic assessment was based on clinical symptoms, serum thyroxine and TRAb, thyroid ultrasound and orbital computed tomography. The CDR3 is made up of 13 amino acids. Germline CDR1 is SGHRS and CDR2 is YFSETQ. Trimming took off 5 bases at V and 2 bases at J, with 11 bases between the two ends. A few counts support this clonotype. Its antigen is currently unknown. Amplification of TCR beta CDR3 regions used RNA as the template. Primed by the HTBI set, a first-round RT-PCR was run on the TCR CDR3. TCRdb used MiXCR to reprocess the multiplex PCR reads, holding one entry per CDR3 protein. The sample carries around 430,000 distinct CDR3 sequences, about 15% recorded once.

The sequence was obtained from a woman aged 25 to 39 with Graves' hyperthyroidism. Sequencing input: blood. The chain couples TRBV5-1 to TRBJ2-7; D uncertain. CDR3 sequence (DNA): TGCGCCAGCAGGGCACAGTCACCCTACGAGCAGTACTTC. It specifies CASRAQSPYEQYF.